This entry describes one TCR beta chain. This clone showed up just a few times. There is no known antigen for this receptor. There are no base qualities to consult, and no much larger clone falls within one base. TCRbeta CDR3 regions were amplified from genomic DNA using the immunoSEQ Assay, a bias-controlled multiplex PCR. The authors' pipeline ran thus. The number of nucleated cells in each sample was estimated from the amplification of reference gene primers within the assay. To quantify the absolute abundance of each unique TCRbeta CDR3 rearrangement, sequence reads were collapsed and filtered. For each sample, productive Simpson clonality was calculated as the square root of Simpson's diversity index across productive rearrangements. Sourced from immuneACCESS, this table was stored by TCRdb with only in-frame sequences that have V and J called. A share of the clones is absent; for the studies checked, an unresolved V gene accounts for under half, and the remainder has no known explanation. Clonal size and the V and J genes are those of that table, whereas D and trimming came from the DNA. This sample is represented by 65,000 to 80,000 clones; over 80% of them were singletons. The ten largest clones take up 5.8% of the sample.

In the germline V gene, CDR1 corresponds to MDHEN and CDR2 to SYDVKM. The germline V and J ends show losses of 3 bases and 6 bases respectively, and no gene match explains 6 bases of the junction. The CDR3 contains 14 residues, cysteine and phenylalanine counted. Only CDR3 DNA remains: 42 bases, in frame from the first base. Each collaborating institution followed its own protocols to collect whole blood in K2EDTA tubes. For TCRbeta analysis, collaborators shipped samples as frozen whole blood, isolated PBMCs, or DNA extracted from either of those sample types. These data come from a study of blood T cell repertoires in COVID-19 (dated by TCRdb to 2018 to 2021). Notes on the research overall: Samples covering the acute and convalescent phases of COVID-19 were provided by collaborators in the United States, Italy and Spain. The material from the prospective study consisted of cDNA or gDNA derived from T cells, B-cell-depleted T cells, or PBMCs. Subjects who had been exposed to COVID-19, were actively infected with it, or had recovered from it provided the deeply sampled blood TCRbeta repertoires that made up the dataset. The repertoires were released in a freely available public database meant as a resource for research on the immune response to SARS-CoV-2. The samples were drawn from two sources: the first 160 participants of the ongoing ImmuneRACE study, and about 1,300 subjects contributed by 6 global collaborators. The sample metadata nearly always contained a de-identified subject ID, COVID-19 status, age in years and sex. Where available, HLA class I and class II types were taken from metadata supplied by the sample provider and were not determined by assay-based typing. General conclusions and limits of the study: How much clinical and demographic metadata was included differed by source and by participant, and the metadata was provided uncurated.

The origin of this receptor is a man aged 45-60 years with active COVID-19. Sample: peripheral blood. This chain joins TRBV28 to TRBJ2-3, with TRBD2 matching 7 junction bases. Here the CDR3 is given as CASSFGGTPDTQYF. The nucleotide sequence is TGTGCCAGCAGTTTCGGGGGGACCCCTGATACGCAGTATTTT.